This entry describes one TCR beta chain. This specimen comes from a study of blood T cells in healthy people across ages. The CDR3 length is 16 residues. V gave up 1 base and J gave up 0 bases, with 13 bases separating them. From germline, CDR1 is GTSNPN and CDR2 SVGIG (reference sequence). A second PCR, run for about 6 to 12 cycles, used a sample-barcoded 5' primer plus a J-beta primer mix. Via MiXCR, TCRdb re-called the 5' RACE reads, giving one row per CDR3 protein. The top ten clones hold approximately 4.1% of a sample with some 1.5 million distinct CDR3 sequences, approximately 43% of them seen once.

The V and J genes are TRBV30 and TRBJ1-5, with D possibly being TRBD1 (6 bases). The material sequenced was blood. The TCR sequence derives from a woman younger than 30 in good health. DNA of the CDR3: TGTGCCTGGAGTGATGGACAGTTAAATAGCAATCAGCCCCAGCATTTT. It encodes CAWSDGQLNSNQPQHF.